This TCR beta chain was obtained from a study of shared clonotypes between healthy human individuals. Whole-study context: The donors, a couple of women and a few men, were aged 18 to 49.

It was at deep level that the assay was run. TCRdb keeps only in-frame clones here, not all; method: immunoSEQ multiplex PCR. Among under 850,000 clones, about 91% were seen once, and the ten largest hold approximately 25%. Study outcomes and limitations: The expectation was that sequencing depth would affect clonotype sharing among donors.

The naive CD8 subset, CD45RO-negative cells positively selected for CCR7, excluded terminally differentiated effector memory CD45RA+ cells. This clone was counted only a few times. The antigen is not known. V shed 4 bases, J shed 2 bases, and the junction held 7 bases outside the gene matches. The CDR3 spans 16 residues. Germline lookup yields CDR1 SEHNR and CDR2 FQNEAQ (reference sequence). This chain connects TRBV7-9 to TRBJ2-1; 8 bases are a match to TRBD2. Sample: naive CD8+ T cells sorted from blood. The receptor was derived from a man in his thirties or forties in good health. CDR3 DNA sequence: TGTGCCAGCAGCTCCCGCCCTAGCGGGCCCTACAATGAGCAGTTCTTC. Translating it yields CASSSRPSGPYNEQFF.